The 8 T cell receptor beta chains given below trace back to one sample, sequenced in a study of shared clonotypes between healthy human individuals. Clones were read by immunoSEQ multiplex PCR, and TCRdb kept only the in-frame ones, dropping some. The sample has approximately 99,000 clones, 68% seen once; the top ten hold more than 20%. The sample was memory CD8+ T cells sorted from blood. The sample's subset: CD45RO+ cells pooled with CCR7-negative TemRA cells. Every receptor here comes from a woman aged 25 to 39 in good health.

The chain uses TRBV6-5 and TRBJ1-5; TRBD1 aligns across 9 bases. CDR1 is MNHEY and CDR2 is SVGAGI in the germline V gene. The V and J ends lost 6 bases and 0 bases, in that order; junction bases with no gene match: 3. CDR3 length: 15 residues. CDR3 bases: TGTGCCAGCAGACGGACAGGGGATAGCAATCAGCCCCAGCATTTT. This codes for CASRRTGDSNQPQHF.

This clone occurred once. The genes are TRBV27 and TRBJ2-7; 11 nucleotides agree with TRBD2. V was pared by 6 bases and J by 4 bases, with 8 bases of the junction left unmatched. CDR3 size: 15 residues. Per the germline V gene, CDR1 is MNHEY and CDR2 is SMNVEV (reference sequence). CDR3 in amino acids: CASSRLAGGPYEQYF. Written as DNA, the CDR3 is TGTGCCAGCAGCCGTTTAGCGGGAGGGCCTTACGAGCAGTACTTC.

The chain has TRBV28 and TRBJ1-5, with D unclear. Germline values: CDR1 MDHEN, CDR2 SYDVKM. V lost 5 bases and J 5 bases, leaving 19 bases between the germline ends. CDR3 length: 16 amino acids. The CDR3 loop is CASSPIPRRVDQPQHF. The CDR3, as DNA: TGTGCCAGCAGTCCTATACCCCGGAGGGTTGATCAGCCCCAGCATTTT. Filled out from reference TRBV28 and TRBJ1-5, the complete variable domain reads DVKVTQSSRYLVKRTGEKVFLECVQDMDHENMFWYRQDPGLGLRLIYFSYDVKMKEKGDIPEGYSVSREKKERFSLILESASTNQTSMYLCASSPIPRRVDQPQHFGDGTRLSIL.

In this sample, this clone turned up many times. The rearrangement joins TRBV29-1 to TRBJ2-1; TRBD2 matches 8 bases. The CDR3 is 14 amino acids. J gave up 8 bases and V 4 bases, and 10 bases lay outside the gene matches. Germline assignment: CDR1 SQVTM and CDR2 ANQGSEA. This chain's CDR3 is CSVVKERESDEQFF. The DNA of the CDR3 is TGCAGCGTTGTCAAAGAGCGGGAGAGCGATGAGCAGTTCTTC.

This chain joins TRBV6-6 and TRBJ2-2; 9 positions agree with TRBD2. Losses at the gene ends were 5 bases for V and 4 bases for J; bases not matched to a gene: 8. Germline V gene lookup returns CDR1 MNHNY and CDR2 SVGAGI (reference sequence). The CDR3 has 16 amino acids. The CDR3 DNA is TGTGCCAGCAGTCCCGTAGCGGGAGCTTTCACCGGGGAGCTGTTTTTT. It specifies CASSPVAGAFTGELFF.

This clone occurred many times. J is TRBJ2-7 and V is TRBV2; TRBD2 matches 13 bases. The trim removed 7 bases at V and 4 bases at J, leaving 13 bases unmatched. The CDR3 length is 17 residues. Germline-derived CDR1 and CDR2 are SNHLY and FYNNEI. CDR3 sequence: CASKGTSGIYGGYEQYF. Here the CDR3 DNA reads TGTGCCAGCAAGGGGACTAGCGGGATATACGGAGGTTACGAGCAGTACTTC.

This clone was seen ten or more times. V is TRBV6-4 and J is TRBJ1-2; D unresolved. CDR1 and CDR2 (germline): MRHNA, SNTAGT. Deletions cut 9 bases from V and 4 bases from J, with 12 bases between. The CDR3 is 12 amino acids. DNA for the CDR3: TGTGCCAGTCCAAAGGCCGGCTATGGCTACACCTTC. As protein: CASPKAGYGYTF.

V and J are TRBV10-3 and TRBJ1-4; D remains unclear. The CDR3 spans 15 residues. The germline CDR1 and CDR2 sequences are ENHRY and SYGVKD. Trimming removed 3 bases at V and 0 bases at J, with 8 bases between. CDR3 in amino acids: CAISDEEATNEKLFF. The CDR3 DNA follows: TGTGCCATCAGTGATGAAGAGGCAACTAATGAAAAACTGTTTTTT.